The rows below give T cell receptor beta chains drawn from one sample of a study of post-analysis software for immune sequencing data. From the PCR reads, TCRdb called clonotypes with MiXCR, one entry per CDR3 protein. The table shows about half a million distinct CDR3 sequences, with approximately 31% occurring only once. Source material: blood. These TCRs come from a girl aged 2-17 years with multiple sclerosis. Both conserved end residues are part of each CDR3. A D gene is named only where the DNA matches it firmly. The size entry is marked missing in some rows and otherwise reads once, few, many or a size class.

>TRBJ2-1|TRBV5-1|TRBD1|NA
CASSVEPGQVYNEQFF
TGCGCCAGCAGCGTAGAGCCGGGACAGGTCTACAATGAGCAGTTCTTC
>TRBJ1-2|TRBV24-1|NA|NA
CATRALTGTTGYGYTF
TGTGCCACGAGAGCACTAACCGGGACAACGGGCTATGGCTACACCTTC
>TRBJ2-5|TRBV20-1|NA|few
CSATGPEGETQYF
TGCAGTGCAACCGGGCCCGAAGGGGAGACCCAGTACTTC
>TRBJ2-7|TRBV5-1|TRBD1|NA
CASSLGARDRDYEQYF
TGCGCCAGCAGCTTGGGGGCACGGGACAGGGACTACGAGCAGTACTTC
>TRBJ1-6|TRBV7-9|NA|NA
CASSLERTVGNSPLHF
TGTGCCAGCAGCTTGGAACGGACGGTCGGAAATTCACCCCTCCACTTT
>TRBJ1-6|TRBV20-1|TRBD1|NA
CSADRAASGISPLHF
TGCAGTGCGGACAGGGCCGCCTCCGGAATTTCACCCCTCCACTTT
>TRBJ1-2|TRBV7-9|NA|few
CASSWFYYGYTF
TGTGCCAGCAGCTGGTTCTACTATGGCTACACCTTC
>TRBJ1-5|TRBV27|NA|NA
CASSPQGNNQPQHF
TGTGCCAGCAGCCCTCAGGGAAATAATCAGCCCCAGCATTTT
>TRBJ2-6|TRBV5-1|NA|NA
CASRTFGANVLTF
TGCGCCAGTAGGACATTCGGGGCCAACGTCCTGACTTTC
>TRBJ2-3|TRBV20-1|NA|NA
CSAIVTDPNTDTQYF
TGCAGTGCTATCGTGACAGATCCTAACACAGATACGCAGTATTTT